This paragraph reports one T cell receptor beta chain. This sample is part of a study of identifying expanded T cells in peripheral blood. Germline CDR1 SGHRS, CDR2 YFSETQ. This CDR3 spans 15 amino acids. With 1 base clipped from V and 5 bases from J, the junction kept 8 bases outside the gene matches. TCRdb's table, derived via immunoSEQ multiplex PCR, lists solely in-frame clones and lacks some. Among under 150,000 clones listed, 84% were seen once. The sample taken for sequencing was blood. This TCR derives from a person between 18 and 70 years old in good health. This chain links TRBV5-1 with TRBJ2-5; 7 bases are a match to TRBD1. The CDR3 loop reads CASSLTTGPAETQYF. The CDR3 DNA sequence: TGCGCCAGCAGCTTGACGACAGGGCCAGCCGAGACCCAGTACTTC. The entire variable domain, with the rest obtained from reference TRBV5-1 and TRBJ2-5, is as follows: KAGVTQTPRYLIKTRGQQVTLSCSPISGHRSVSWYQQTPGQGLQFLFEYFSETQRNKGNFPGRFSGRQFSNSRSEMNVSTLELGDSALYLCASSLTTGPAETQYFGPGTRLLVL.